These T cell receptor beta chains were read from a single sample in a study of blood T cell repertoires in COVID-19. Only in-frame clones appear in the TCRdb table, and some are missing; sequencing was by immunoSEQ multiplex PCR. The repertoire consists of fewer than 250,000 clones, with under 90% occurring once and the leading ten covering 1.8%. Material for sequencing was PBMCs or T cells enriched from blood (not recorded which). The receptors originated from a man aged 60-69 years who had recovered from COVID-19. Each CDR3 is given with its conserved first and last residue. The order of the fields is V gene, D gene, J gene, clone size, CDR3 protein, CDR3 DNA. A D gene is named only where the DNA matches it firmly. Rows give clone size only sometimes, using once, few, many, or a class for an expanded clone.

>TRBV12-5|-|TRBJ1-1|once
CASGLNREAFF
TGTGCTAGTGGTTTAAACAGGGAAGCTTTCTTT
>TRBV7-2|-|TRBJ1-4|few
CASRKASGELFF
TGTGCCAGCAGGAAGGCCTCGGGGGAACTGTTTTTT
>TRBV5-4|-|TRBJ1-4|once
CASSPERNEKLFF
TGTGCCAGCAGCCCAGAAAGAAATGAAAAACTGTTTTTT
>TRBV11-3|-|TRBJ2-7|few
CASSLRLAGNEQYF
TGTGCCAGCAGCTTAAGGCTTGCGGGGAACGAGCAGTACTTC
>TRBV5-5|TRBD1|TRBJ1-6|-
CASSLDRDRGFGSPLHF
TGTGCCAGCAGCTTGGACCGGGACAGGGGATTTGGTTCACCCCTCCACTTT
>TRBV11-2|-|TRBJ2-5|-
CASSSRGIQETQYF
TGTGCCAGCAGCTCCCGAGGCATCCAAGAGACCCAGTACTTC
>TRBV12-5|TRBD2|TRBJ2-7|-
CASGWEGDRVQYF
TGTGCTAGTGGTTGGGAGGGAGATCGGGTGCAGTACTTC
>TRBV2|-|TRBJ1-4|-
CASSENPGSNEKLFF
TGTGCCAGCAGTGAAAATCCGGGGTCTAATGAAAAACTGTTTTTT
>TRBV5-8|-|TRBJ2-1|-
CASSFYYNEQFF
TGTGCCAGCAGCTTTTACTACAATGAGCAGTTCTTC
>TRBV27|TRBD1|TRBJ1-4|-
CASSLAGTGEKLFF
TGTGCCAGCAGTTTAGCCGGGACAGGCGAAAAACTGTTTTTT
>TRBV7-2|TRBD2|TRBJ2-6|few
CASSLGAGAGANVLTF
TGTGCCAGCAGCTTAGGGGCGGGAGCTGGGGCCAACGTCCTGACTTTC
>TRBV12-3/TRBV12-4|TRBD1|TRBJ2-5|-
CASSLGQQETQYF
TGTGCCAGCAGTCTGGGACAGCAAGAGACCCAGTACTTC
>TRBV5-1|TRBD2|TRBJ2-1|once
CASSPLAGEGNEQFF
TGCGCCAGCAGCCCTTTAGCGGGGGAGGGGAATGAGCAGTTCTTC
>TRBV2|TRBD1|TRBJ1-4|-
CASTRDSIATNEKLFF
TGTGCCAGCACGCGGGACAGCATAGCAACTAATGAAAAACTGTTTTTT
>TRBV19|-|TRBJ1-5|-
CASSLATGNSNQPQHF
TGTGCCAGTAGTCTAGCGACGGGAAATAGCAATCAGCCCCAGCATTTT
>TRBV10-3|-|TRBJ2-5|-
CAISESGGETQYF
TGTGCCATCAGTGAGTCAGGCGGCGAGACCCAGTACTTC
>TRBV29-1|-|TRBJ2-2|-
CSVNRQNTGELFF
TGCAGCGTTAACAGGCAGAACACCGGGGAGCTGTTTTTT
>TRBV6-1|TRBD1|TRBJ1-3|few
CASSEDRLAGNTIYF
TGTGCCAGCAGTGAGGACAGGCTCGCTGGAAACACCATATATTTT